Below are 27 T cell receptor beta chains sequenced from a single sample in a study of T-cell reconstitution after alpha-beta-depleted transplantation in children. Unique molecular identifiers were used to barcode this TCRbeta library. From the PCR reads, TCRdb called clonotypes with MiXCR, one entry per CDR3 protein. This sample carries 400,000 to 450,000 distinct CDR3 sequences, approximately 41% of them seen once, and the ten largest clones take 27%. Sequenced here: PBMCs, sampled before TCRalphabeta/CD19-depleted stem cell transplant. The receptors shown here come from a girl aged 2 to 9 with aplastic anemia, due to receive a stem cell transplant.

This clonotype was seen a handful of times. The CDR3 loop reads CASSYSSGRSTGELFF. For the CDR3, the DNA is TGTGCCAGCAGTTACTCGAGCGGGAGGAGTACCGGGGAGCTGTTTTTT. V and J are TRBV6-5 and TRBJ2-2, with 9 positions matching TRBD2. This CDR3 is 16 amino acids long. V lost 0 bases, J lost 5 bases, and 4 bases stayed unmatched. Germline CDR1 is MNHEY and CDR2 is SVGAGI.

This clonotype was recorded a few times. CDR3 region: CASSFLRDSSYEQYF. CDR3 sequence (DNA): TGTGCCAGCAGCTTTCTGAGGGACAGCTCCTACGAGCAGTACTTC. The chain uses TRBV7-9 and TRBJ2-7, with TRBD1 matching 7 bases. Looked up from germline, CDR1 is SEHNR and CDR2 is FQNEAQ (reference sequence). The junction had 5 bases not matched to a gene; V was cut back by 3 bases and J by 0 bases. The CDR3 spans 15 residues. Based on the CDR3 plus reference TRBV7-9 and TRBJ2-7, the full variable domain is DTGVSQNPRHKITKRGQNVTFRCDPISEHNRLYWYRQTLGQGPEFLTYFQNEAQLEKSRLLSDRFSAERPKGSFSTLEIQRTEQGDSAMYLCASSFLRDSSYEQYFGPGTRLTVT.

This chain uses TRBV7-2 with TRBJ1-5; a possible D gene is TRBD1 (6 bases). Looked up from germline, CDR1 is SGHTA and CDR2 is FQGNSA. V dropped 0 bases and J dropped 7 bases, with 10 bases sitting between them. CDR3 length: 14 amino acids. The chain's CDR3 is CASSLAGARQPQHF. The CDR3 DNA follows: TGTGCCAGCAGCTTAGCGGGGGCTCGGCAGCCCCAGCATTTT.

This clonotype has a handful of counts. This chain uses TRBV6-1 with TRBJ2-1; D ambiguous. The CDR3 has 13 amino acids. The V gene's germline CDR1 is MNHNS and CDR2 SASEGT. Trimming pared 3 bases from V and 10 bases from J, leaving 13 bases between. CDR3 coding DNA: TGTGCCAGCAGTGATCTGGCACACCGGGAGCAGTTCTTC. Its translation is CASSDLAHREQFF.

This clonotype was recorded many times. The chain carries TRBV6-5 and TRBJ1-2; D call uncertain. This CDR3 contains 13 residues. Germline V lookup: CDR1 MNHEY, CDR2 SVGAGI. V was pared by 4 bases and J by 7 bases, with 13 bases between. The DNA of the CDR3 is TGTGCCAGCAGTTCGGGGTCTTTGGGTGGCTACACCTTC. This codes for CASSSGSLGGYTF.

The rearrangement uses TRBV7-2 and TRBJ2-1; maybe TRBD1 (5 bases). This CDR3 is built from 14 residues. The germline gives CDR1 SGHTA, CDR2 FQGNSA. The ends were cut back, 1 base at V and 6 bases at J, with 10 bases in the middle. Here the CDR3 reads CASSLGGRTNEQFF. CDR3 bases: TGTGCCAGCAGCTTAGGGGGCCGTACCAATGAGCAGTTCTTC.

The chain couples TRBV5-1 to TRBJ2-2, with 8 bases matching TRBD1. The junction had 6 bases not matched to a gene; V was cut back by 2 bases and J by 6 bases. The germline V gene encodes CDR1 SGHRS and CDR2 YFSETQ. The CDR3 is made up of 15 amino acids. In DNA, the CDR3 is TGCGCCAGCAGCTTCTCGGACAGGGTTTCCGGGGAGCTGTTTTTT. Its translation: CASSFSDRVSGELFF.

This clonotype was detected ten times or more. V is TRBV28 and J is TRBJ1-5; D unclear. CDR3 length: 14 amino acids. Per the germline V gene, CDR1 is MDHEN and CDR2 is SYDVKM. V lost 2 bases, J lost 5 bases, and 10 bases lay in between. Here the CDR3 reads CASSLVQFYQPQHF. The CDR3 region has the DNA TGTGCCAGCAGTTTAGTCCAGTTCTATCAGCCCCAGCATTTT. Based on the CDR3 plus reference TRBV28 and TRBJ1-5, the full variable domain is DVKVTQSSRYLVKRTGEKVFLECVQDMDHENMFWYRQDPGLGLRLIYFSYDVKMKEKGDIPEGYSVSREKKERFSLILESASTNQTSMYLCASSLVQFYQPQHFGDGTRLSIL.

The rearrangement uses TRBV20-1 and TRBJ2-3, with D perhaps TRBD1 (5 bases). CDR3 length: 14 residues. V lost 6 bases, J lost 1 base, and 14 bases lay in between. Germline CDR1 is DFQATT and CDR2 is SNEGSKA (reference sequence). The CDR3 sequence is CSAPRDWGTDTQYF. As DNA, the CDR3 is TGCAGTGCGCCCAGGGATTGGGGCACAGATACGCAGTATTTT.

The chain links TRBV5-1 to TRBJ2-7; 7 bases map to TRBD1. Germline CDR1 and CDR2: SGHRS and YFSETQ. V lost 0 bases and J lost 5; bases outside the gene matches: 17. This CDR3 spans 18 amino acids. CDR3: CASSLEFPPTGQTHEQYF. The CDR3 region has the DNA TGCGCCAGCAGCTTGGAGTTTCCTCCAACGGGACAGACCCACGAGCAGTACTTC.

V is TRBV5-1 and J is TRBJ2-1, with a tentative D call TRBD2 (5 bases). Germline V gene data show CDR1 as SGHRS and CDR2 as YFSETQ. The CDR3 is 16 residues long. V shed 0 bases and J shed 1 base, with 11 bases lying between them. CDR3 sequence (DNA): TGCGCCAGCAGCTTGGAGCCGGGGATATCCTACAATGAGCAGTTCTTC. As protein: CASSLEPGISYNEQFF.

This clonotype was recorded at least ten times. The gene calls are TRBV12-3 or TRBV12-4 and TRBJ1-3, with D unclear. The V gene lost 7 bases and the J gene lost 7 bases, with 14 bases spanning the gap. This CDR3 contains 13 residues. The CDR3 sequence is CASTAALGNTIYF. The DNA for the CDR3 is TGTGCCAGCACCGCAGCCCTGGGGAACACCATATATTTT.

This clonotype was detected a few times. CDR3 sequence: CASSPRGEQFF. CDR3 nucleotides: TGTGCCAGCAGCCCACGGGGAGAGCAGTTCTTC. The chain recombines TRBV5-8 with TRBJ2-1, with D possibly matching TRBD2 (5 bases). Deletions cut 4 bases from V and 10 bases from J, with 9 bases between. The CDR3 sequence is 11 residues long. CDR1 is SGHTS and CDR2 is YDEGEE in the germline V gene.

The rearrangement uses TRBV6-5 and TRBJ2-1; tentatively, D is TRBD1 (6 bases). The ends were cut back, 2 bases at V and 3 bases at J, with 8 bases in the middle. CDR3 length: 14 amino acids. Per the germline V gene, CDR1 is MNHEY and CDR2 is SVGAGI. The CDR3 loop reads CASSYAGVYNEQFF. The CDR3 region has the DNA TGTGCCAGCAGTTACGCAGGGGTCTACAATGAGCAGTTCTTC.

The CDR3 DNA sequence: TGCAGTGCTAGACTAGCGGGGAGCTCCTACGAGCAGTACTTC. It is translated as CSARLAGSSYEQYF. This chain joins TRBV20-1 and TRBJ2-7; TRBD2 matches 9 bases. Germline V CDR1 and CDR2: DFQATT, SNEGSKA (reference sequence). The CDR3 spans 14 residues. With V trimmed by 2 bases and J by 0 bases, 2 bases remained unmatched.

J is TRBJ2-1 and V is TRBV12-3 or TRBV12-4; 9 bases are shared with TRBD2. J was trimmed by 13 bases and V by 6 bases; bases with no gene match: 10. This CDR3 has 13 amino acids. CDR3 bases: TGTGCCAGCAGACCGACCCTAGCGGGAAGCCAGTTCTTC. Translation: CASRPTLAGSQFF.

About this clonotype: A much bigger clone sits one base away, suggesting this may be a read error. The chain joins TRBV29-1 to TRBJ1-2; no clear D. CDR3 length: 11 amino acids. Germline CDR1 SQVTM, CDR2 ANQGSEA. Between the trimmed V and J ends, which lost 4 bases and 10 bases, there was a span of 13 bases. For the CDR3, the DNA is TGCAGCGTTGGGGCAGAGTCTGCCTACACCTTC. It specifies CSVGAESAYTF.

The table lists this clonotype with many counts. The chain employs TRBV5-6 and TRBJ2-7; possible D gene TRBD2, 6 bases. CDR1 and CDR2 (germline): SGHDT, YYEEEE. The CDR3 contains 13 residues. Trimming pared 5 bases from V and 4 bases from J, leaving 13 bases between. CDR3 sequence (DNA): TGTGCCAGCAGTTGGAGGGGCGGATACGAGCAGTACTTC. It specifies CASSWRGGYEQYF. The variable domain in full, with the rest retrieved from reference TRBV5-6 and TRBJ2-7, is DAGVTQSPTHLIKTRGQQVTLRCSPKSGHDTVSWYQQALGQGPQFIFQYYEEEERQRGNFPDRFSGHQFPNYSSELNVNALLLGDSALYLCASSWRGGYEQYFGPGTRLTVT.

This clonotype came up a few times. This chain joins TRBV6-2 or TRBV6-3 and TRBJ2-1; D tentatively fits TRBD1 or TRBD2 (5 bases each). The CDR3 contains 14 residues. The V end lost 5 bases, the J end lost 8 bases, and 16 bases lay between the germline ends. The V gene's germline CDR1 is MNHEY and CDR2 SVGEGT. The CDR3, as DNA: TGTGCCAGCAGTCTACTCGGGACCTTCGATGAGCAGTTCTTC. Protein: CASSLLGTFDEQFF.

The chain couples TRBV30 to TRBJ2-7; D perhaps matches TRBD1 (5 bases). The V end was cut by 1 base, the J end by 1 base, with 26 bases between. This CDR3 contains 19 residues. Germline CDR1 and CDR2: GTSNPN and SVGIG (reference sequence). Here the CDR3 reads CAWSATDTKTPRNSYEQYF. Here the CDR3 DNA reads TGTGCCTGGAGTGCTACGGACACCAAAACTCCGCGAAATTCCTACGAGCAGTACTTC.

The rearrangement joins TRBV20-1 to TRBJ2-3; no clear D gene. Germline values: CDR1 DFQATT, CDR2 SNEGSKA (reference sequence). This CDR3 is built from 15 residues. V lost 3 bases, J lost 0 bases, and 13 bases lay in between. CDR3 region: CSASGVRSSTDTQYF. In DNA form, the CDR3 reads TGCAGTGCTAGTGGGGTCCGGAGCAGCACAGATACGCAGTATTTT.

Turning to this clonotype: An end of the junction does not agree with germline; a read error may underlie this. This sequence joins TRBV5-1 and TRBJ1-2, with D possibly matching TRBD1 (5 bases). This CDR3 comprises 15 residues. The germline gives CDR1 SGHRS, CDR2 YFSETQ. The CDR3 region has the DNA TGCGCCAGCAGCTCGGCAGGGCGAACAAACTATGGCGACACCTTC. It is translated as CASSSAGRTNYGDTF.

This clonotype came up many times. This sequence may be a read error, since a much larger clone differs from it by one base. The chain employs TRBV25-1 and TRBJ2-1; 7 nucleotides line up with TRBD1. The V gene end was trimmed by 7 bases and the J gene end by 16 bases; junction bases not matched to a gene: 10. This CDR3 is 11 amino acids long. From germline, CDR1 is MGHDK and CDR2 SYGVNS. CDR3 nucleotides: TGTGCCAGCATTGAGTGGGACAGACGATTCTTC. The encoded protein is CASIEWDRRFF.

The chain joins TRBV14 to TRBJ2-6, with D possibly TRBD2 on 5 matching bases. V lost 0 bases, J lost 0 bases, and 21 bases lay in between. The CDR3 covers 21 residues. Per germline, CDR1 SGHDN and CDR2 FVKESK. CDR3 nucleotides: TGTGCCAGCAGCCAAGATCTTAGGACTCCGCTACAAAACTCTGGGGCCAACGTCCTGACTTTC. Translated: CASSQDLRTPLQNSGANVLTF.

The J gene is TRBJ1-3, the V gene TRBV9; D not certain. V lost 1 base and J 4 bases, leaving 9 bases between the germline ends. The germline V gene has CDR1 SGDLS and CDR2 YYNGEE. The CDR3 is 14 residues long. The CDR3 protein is CASSVRTTGNTIYF. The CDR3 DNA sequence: TGTGCCAGCAGCGTACGAACGACCGGAAACACCATATATTTT.

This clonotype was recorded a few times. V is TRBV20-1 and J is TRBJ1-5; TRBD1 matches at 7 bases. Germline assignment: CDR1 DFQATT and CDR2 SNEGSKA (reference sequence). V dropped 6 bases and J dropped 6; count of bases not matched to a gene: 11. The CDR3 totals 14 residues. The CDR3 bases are TGCAGTGCCGAGGGGGCGCGGAAGGGTCAGCCCCAGCATTTT. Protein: CSAEGARKGQPQHF.

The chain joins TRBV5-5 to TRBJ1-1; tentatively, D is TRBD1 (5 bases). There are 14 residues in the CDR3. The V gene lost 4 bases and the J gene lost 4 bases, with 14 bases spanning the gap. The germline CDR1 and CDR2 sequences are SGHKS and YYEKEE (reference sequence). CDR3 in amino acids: CASSTTGRGTEAFF. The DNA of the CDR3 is TGTGCCAGCAGCACCACAGGTCGAGGCACTGAAGCTTTCTTT.